This T cell receptor (beta chain) was sequenced during a study of T-cell reconstitution after alpha-beta-depleted transplantation in children. General study findings and limits: The origin of alpha-beta T cells about two months after transplant was reportedly several hundred expanded graft clones. From newly produced T cells came most of the T-cell counts and diversity one year after transplant. There were some patients whose high TCRbeta diversity at day 60 came from surviving recipient T cells and thymic progenitors.

In the case of this clonotype: Its matching antigen is unknown.

Unique molecular identifiers were incorporated when the TCRbeta library was constructed. Via MiXCR, TCRdb re-called the PCR reads, giving one row per CDR3 protein. The table lists more than 400,000 distinct CDR3 sequences, about an eighth of them singletons. Trimming removed 0 bases from V and 2 bases from J, with 13 bases in between. CDR3 size: 17 residues. Germline values: CDR1 KGHSH, CDR2 LQKENI. The origin of this receptor is a female patient aged 2-10 years who had a stem cell transplant for aplastic anemia, so the T cells may come from the graft donor. This specimen consisted of PBMCs, mostly from graft donor cells, obtained 180 days after TCRalphabeta/CD19-depleted stem cell transplant. This chain links TRBV18 with TRBJ2-2, with a possible D match to TRBD1 (6 bases). This CDR3 reads CASSPPQGPPNTGELFF. The CDR3, as DNA: TGTGCCAGCTCACCACCGCAGGGGCCTCCCAACACCGGGGAGCTGTTTTTT.